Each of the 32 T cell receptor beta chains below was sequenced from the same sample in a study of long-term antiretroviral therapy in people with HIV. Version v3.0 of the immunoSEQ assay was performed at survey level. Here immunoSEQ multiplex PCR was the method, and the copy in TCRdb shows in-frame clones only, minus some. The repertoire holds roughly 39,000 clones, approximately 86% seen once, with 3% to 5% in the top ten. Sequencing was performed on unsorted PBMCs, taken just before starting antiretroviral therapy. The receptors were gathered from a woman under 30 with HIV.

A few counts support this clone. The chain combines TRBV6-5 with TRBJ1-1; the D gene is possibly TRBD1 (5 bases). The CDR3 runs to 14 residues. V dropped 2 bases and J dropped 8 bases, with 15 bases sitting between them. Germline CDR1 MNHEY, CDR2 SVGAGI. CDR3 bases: TGTGCCAGCAGTTACCGTATTACGGCAGGGGAAGCTTTCTTT. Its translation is CASSYRITAGEAFF.

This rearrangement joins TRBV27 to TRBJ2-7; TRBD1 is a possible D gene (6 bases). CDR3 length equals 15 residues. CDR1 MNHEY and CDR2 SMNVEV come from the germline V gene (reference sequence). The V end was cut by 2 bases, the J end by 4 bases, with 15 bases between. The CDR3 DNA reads TGTGCCAGCAGTTTAAGGCCGGGACAATTTTACGAGCAGTACTTC. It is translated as CASSLRPGQFYEQYF.

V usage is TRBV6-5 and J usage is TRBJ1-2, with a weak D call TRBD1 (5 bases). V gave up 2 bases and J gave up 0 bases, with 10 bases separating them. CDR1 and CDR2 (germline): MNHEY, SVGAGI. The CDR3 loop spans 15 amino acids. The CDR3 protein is CASSYRGIANYGYTF. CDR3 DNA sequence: TGTGCCAGCAGTTACAGGGGAATAGCTAACTATGGCTACACCTTC.

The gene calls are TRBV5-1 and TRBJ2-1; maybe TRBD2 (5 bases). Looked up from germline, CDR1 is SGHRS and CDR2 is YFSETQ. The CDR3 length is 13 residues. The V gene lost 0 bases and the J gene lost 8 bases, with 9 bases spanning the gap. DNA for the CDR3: TGCGCCAGCAGCTTGGAGTCCGGGGATGAGCAGTTCTTC. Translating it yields CASSLESGDEQFF.

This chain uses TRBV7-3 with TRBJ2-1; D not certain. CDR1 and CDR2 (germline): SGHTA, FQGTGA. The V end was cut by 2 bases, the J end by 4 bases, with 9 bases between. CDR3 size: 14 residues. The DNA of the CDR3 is TGTGCCAGCAGCTTAGCTCGAGAATACAATGAGCAGTTCTTC. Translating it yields CASSLAREYNEQFF.

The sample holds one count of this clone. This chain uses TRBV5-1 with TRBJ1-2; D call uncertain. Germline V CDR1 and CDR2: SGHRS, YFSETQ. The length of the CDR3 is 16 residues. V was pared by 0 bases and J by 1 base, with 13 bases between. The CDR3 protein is CASSLEGDSNNYGYTF. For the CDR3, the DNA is TGCGCCAGCAGCTTGGAAGGCGACTCAAATAACTATGGCTACACCTTC.

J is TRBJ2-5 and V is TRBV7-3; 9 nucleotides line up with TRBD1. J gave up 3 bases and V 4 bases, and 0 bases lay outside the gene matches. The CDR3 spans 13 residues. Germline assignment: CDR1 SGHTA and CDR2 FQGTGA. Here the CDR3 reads CASSWTGEETQYF. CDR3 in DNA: TGTGCCAGCAGCTGGACAGGGGAAGAGACCCAGTACTTC.

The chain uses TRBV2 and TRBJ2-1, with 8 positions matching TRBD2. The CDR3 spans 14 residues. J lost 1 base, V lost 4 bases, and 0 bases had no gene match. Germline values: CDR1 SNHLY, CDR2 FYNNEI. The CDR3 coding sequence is TGTGCCAGCAGTGGCGGGGGGTCCTACAATGAGCAGTTCTTC. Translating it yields CASSGGGSYNEQFF.

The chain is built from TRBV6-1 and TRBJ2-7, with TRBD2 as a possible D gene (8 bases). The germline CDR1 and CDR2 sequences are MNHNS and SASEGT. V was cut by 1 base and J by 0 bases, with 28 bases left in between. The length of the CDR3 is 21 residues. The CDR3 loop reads CASSEEGAGREAPLSSYEQYF. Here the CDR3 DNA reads TGTGCCAGCAGTGAAGAGGGGGCCGGGCGGGAGGCGCCCCTAAGCTCCTACGAGCAGTACTTC.

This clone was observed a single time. CDR3 nucleotide sequence: TGTGCCAGCAGTCGGCCGGGACAAAACAATGAGCAGTTCTTC. This codes for CASSRPGQNNEQFF. The chain has TRBV6-6 and TRBJ2-1; TRBD1 is a possible D gene (6 bases). The germline V gene has CDR1 MNHNY and CDR2 SVGAGI (reference sequence). The CDR3 has 14 residues. V lost 5 bases to trimming and J lost 5 bases, with 13 bases between them.

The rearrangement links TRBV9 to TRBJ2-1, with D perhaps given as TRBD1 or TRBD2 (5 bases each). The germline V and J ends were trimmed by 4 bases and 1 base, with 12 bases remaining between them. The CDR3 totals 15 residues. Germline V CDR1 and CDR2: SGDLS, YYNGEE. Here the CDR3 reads CASSPEGRSYNEQFF. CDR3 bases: TGTGCCAGCAGCCCAGAGGGGCGGTCCTACAATGAGCAGTTCTTC.

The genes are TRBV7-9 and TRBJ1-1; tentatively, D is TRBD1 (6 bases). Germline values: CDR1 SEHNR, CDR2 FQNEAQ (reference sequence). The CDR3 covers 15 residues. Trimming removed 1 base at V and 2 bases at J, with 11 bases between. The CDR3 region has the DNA TGTGCCAGCAGCTTAGATGGGGGCGGAAACACTGAAGCTTTCTTT. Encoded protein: CASSLDGGGNTEAFF. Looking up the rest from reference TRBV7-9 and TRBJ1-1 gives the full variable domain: DTGVSQNPRHKITKRGQNVTFRCDPISEHNRLYWYRQTLGQGPEFLTYFQNEAQLEKSRLLSDRFSAERPKGSFSTLEIQRTEQGDSAMYLCASSLDGGGNTEAFFGQGTRLTVV.

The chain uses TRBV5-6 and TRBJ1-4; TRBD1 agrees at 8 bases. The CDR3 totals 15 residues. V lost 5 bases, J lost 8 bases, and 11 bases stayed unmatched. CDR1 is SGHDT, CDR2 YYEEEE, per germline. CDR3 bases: TGTGCCAGCAGGAAAATTGACAGGGGCGACGAAAAACTGTTTTTT. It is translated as CASRKIDRGDEKLFF.

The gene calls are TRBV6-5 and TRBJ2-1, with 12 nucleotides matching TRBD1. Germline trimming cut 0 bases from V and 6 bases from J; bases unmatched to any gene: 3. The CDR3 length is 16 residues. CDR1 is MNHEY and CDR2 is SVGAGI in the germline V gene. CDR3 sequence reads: CASSYSGTGGFNEQFF. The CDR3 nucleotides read TGTGCCAGCAGTTACTCCGGGACAGGGGGCTTCAATGAGCAGTTCTTC.

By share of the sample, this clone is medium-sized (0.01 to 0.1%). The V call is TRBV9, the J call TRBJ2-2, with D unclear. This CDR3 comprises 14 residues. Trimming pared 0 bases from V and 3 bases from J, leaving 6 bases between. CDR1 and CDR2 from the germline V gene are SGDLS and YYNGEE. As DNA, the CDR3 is TGTGCCAGCAGCGTAGGTTACCACACCGGGGAGCTGTTTTTT. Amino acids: CASSVGYHTGELFF.

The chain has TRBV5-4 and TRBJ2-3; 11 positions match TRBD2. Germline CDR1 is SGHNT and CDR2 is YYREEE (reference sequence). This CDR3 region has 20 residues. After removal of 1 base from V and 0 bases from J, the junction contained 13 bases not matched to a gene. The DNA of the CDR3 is TGTGCCAGCAGCTTGCTCCTAGCGGGAGGCATCCTATCTAGCACAGATACGCAGTATTTT. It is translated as CASSLLLAGGILSSTDTQYF.

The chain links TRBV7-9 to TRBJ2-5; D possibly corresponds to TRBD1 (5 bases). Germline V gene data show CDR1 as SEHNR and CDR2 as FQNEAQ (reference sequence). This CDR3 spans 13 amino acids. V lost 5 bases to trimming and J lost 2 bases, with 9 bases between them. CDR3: CASSQTVQETQYF. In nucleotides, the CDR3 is TGTGCCAGCAGCCAGACAGTTCAAGAGACCCAGTACTTC.

This CDR3 reads CASSSSGSLDIQYF. The CDR3 DNA reads TGTGCCAGCAGTTCTAGCGGGAGTTTGGACATTCAGTACTTC. The chain carries TRBV5-4 and TRBJ2-4; 10 bases fit TRBD2. The germline V gene has CDR1 SGHNT and CDR2 YYREEE (reference sequence). The CDR3 runs to 14 residues. Trimming cost V 5 bases and J 8 bases; bases outside gene matches: 7.

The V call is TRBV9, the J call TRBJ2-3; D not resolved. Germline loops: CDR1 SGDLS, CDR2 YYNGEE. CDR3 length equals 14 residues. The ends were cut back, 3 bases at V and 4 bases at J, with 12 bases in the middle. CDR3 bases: TGTGCCAGCAGCGCCCTTCCCACTCCAGATACGCAGTATTTT. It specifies CASSALPTPDTQYF.

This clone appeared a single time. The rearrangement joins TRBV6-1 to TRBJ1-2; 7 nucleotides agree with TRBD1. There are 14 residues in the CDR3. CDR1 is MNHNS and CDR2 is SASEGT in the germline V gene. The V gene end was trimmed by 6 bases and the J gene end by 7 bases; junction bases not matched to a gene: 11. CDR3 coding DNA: TGTGCCAGCAGGGATACTGAAGCAGGGGGTGGCTACACCTTC. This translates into CASRDTEAGGGYTF.

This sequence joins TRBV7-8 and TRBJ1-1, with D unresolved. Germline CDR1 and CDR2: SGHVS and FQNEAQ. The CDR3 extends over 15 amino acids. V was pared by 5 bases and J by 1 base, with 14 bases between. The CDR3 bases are TGTGCCAGCAGCGACTGGAAGGGTTGGAACACTGAAGCTTTCTTT. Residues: CASSDWKGWNTEAFF.

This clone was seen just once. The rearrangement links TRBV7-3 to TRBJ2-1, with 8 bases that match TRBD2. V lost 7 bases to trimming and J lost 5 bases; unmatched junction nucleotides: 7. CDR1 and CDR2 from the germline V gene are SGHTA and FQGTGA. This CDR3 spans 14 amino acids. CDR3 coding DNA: TGTGCCAGCAAACGAGCGGGGGTAGACAATGAGCAGTTCTTC. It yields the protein CASKRAGVDNEQFF.

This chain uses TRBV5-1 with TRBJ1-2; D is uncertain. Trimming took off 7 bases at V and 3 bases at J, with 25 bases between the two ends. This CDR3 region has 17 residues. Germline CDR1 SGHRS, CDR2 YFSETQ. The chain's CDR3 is CASSPGEAGAIDYGYTF. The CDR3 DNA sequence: TGCGCCAGCTCTCCCGGAGAGGCGGGAGCAATTGACTATGGCTACACCTTC.

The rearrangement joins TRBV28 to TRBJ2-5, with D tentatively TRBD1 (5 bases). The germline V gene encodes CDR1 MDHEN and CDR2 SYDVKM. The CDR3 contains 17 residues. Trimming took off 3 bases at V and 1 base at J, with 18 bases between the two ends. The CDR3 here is CASSFPIDRQVQETQYF. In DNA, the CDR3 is TGTGCCAGCAGTTTCCCGATCGACAGACAAGTCCAAGAGACCCAGTACTTC.

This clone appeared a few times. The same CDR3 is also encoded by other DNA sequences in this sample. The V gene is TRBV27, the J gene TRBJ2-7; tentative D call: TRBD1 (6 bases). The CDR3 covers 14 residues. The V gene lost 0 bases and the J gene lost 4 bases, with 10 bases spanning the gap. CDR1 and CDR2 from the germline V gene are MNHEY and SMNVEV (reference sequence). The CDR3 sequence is CASSLSGALYEQYF. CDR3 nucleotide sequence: TGTGCCAGCAGTTTATCGGGGGCTCTGTACGAGCAGTACTTC.

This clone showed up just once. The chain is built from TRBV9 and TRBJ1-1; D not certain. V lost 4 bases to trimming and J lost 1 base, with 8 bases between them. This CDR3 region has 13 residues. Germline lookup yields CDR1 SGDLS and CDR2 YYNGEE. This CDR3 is CASSTGPNTEAFF. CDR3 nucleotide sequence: TGTGCCAGCAGCACCGGCCCGAACACTGAAGCTTTCTTT.

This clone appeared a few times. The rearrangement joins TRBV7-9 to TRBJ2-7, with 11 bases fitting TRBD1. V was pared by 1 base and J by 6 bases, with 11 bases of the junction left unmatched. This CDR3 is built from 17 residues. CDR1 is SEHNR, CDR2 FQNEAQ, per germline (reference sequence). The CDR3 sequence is CASSLESRRDRGTEQYF. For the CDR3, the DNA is TGTGCCAGCAGCTTAGAGAGTCGGCGGGACAGGGGGACCGAGCAGTACTTC.

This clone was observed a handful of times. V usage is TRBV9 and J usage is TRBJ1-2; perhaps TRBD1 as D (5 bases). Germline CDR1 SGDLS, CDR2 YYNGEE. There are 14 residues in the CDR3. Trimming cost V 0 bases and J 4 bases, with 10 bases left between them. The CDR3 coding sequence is TGTGCCAGCAGCGTAGGATCAGGGCCCTATGGCTACACCTTC. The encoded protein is CASSVGSGPYGYTF.

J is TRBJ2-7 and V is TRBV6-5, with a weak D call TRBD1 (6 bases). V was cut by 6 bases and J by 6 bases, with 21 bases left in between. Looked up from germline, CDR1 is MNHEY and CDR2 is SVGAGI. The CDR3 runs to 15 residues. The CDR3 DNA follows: TGTGCCAGCAGGATGGGGGCGCATCCCCTTTCCGAGCAGTACTTC. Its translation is CASRMGAHPLSEQYF.

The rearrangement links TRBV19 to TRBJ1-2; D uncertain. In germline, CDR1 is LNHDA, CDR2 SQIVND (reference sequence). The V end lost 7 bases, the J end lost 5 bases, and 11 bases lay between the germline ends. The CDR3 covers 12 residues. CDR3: CASIGRSYGYTF. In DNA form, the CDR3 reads TGTGCCAGTATCGGGAGGTCGTATGGCTACACCTTC.

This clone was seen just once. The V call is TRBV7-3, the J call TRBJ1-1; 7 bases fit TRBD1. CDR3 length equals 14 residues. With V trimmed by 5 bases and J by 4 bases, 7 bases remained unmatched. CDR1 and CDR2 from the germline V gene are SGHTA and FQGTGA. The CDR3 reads CASSHNRGTTEAFF. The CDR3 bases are TGTGCCAGCAGCCATAACAGGGGCACCACTGAAGCTTTCTTT. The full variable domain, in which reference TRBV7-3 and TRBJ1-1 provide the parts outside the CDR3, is GAGVSQTPSNKVTEKGKYVELRCDPISGHTALYWYRQSLGQGPEFLIYFQGTGAADDSGLPNDRFFAVRPEGSVSTLKIQRTERGDSAVYLCASSHNRGTTEAFFGQGTRLTVV.

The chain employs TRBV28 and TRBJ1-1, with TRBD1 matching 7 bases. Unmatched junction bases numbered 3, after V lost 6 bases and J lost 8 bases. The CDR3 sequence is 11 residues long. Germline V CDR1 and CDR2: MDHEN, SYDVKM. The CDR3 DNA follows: TGTGCCAGCAGCCAGGACAGGGAAGCTTTCTTT. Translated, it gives CASSQDREAFF.